The 18 T cell receptor beta chains below all came from one sample that was sequenced in a study of PD-1 blockade in classical Hodgkin lymphoma. Regarding time point: cycle 4 day 1 (C4D1), after less than 7 weeks of nivolumab. Each patient's relapse followed autologous stem cell transplantation, and brentuximab vedotin exposure varied. Isolation of CD4+ T cells from thawed PBMCs was performed by magnetic negative selection. Clones were sequenced by immunoSEQ multiplex PCR, and TCRdb holds only the in-frame ones, with some missing. This sample has roughly 32,000 clones, with 92% found just once. The sample in question was CD4+ T cells from blood, obtained before the fourth cycle of nivolumab. The receptors were sampled from a human donor with classical Hodgkin lymphoma.

The chain uses TRBV10-3 and TRBJ2-1, with TRBD1 matching 7 bases. CDR1 and CDR2 (germline): ENHRY, SYGVKD. V dropped 10 bases and J dropped 4; count of bases not matched to a gene: 7. This CDR3 has 13 residues. The CDR3 sequence: CATGGQVYNEQFF. For the CDR3, the DNA is TGTGCCACCGGAGGACAGGTATACAATGAGCAGTTCTTC.

The chain has TRBV11-2 and TRBJ2-1; 14 positions agree with TRBD2. CDR3 length: 17 amino acids. The trim removed 4 bases at V and 9 bases at J, leaving 11 bases unmatched. Germline CDR1 reads SGHAT; CDR2 reads FQNNGV. The CDR3 DNA reads TGTGCCAGCAGCTGGGCGGGACTAGCGGGAGTTTTTGGTGAGCAGTTCTTC. The encoded protein is CASSWAGLAGVFGEQFF.

CDR3 coding DNA: TGTGCCAGCAGCGGGTCGGCGGGCCGCTCCTACGAGCAGTACTTC. Protein product: CASSGSAGRSYEQYF. This rearrangement joins TRBV9 to TRBJ2-7, with D possibly being TRBD2 (5 bases). Germline CDR1 is SGDLS and CDR2 is YYNGEE. Trimming left V 3 bases short and J 0 bases short, with 13 bases between. This CDR3 contains 15 residues.

This chain uses TRBV18 with TRBJ2-7; no clear D gene. The germline V gene encodes CDR1 KGHSH and CDR2 LQKENI. Trimming pared 5 bases from V and 0 bases from J, leaving 8 bases between. The CDR3 is 13 amino acids. CDR3 in amino acids: CASSTASSYEQYF. Written as DNA, the CDR3 is TGTGCCAGCTCAACTGCCAGCTCCTACGAGCAGTACTTC.

The chain is built from TRBV10-3 and TRBJ2-5; TRBD2 matches at 7 bases. There are 12 residues in the CDR3. Germline V lookup: CDR1 ENHRY, CDR2 SYGVKD. V shed 10 bases and J 0 bases; nucleotides not matched to a gene: 2. The CDR3 DNA follows: TGTGCCACAGCGGGGAACCAAGAGACCCAGTACTTC. Translated: CATAGNQETQYF.

The CDR3 loop is CASSLRAEGTGELFF. CDR3 nucleotide sequence: TGTGCCAGCAGCTTGCGCGCCGAGGGGACCGGGGAGCTGTTTTTT. The gene calls are TRBV5-4 and TRBJ2-2; D could derive from TRBD1 or TRBD2 (5 bases each). Between the trimmed V and J ends, which lost 1 base and 5 bases, there was a span of 12 bases. Germline lookup yields CDR1 SGHNT and CDR2 YYREEE (reference sequence). The CDR3 runs to 15 residues.

This clone was recorded only once. The chain combines TRBV19 with TRBJ2-2; D might be TRBD1 (5 bases). With 7 bases removed from V and 3 bases from J, the gap between germline ends came to 9 bases. The CDR3 is made up of 13 amino acids. CDR1 and CDR2 from the germline V gene are LNHDA and SQIVND (reference sequence). The CDR3 nucleotides read TGTGCCAGTACCGACAGCTACACCGGGGAGCTGTTTTTT. Protein: CASTDSYTGELFF.

The chain employs TRBV9 and TRBJ2-7, with D perhaps TRBD1 (6 bases). There are 12 residues in the CDR3. Germline CDR1 SGDLS, CDR2 YYNGEE. V lost 8 bases to trimming and J lost 2 bases, with 11 bases between them. The CDR3 DNA sequence: TGTGCCAGACGGGACACGGCCTACGAGCAGTACTTC. Protein product: CARRDTAYEQYF.

The gene calls are TRBV10-3 and TRBJ2-2; 7 bases are a match to TRBD1. V lost 4 bases to trimming and J lost 3 bases; unmatched junction nucleotides: 5. This CDR3 is 15 amino acids long. Germline V CDR1 and CDR2: ENHRY, SYGVKD. The CDR3: CAISGGDSHTGELFF. The CDR3 DNA sequence: TGTGCCATCAGTGGAGGGGACAGTCACACCGGGGAGCTGTTTTTT.

The chain joins TRBV28 to TRBJ2-7; 12 bases map to TRBD1. The CDR3 is 16 residues long. V lost 2 bases, J lost 6 bases, and 8 bases stayed unmatched. CDR1 and CDR2 from the germline V gene are MDHEN and SYDVKM. CDR3: CASSLKGGTGGVEQYF. As DNA, the CDR3 is TGTGCCAGCAGTTTAAAGGGGGGGACAGGGGGCGTCGAGCAGTACTTC.

The chain is built from TRBV5-6 and TRBJ1-5; TRBD1 agrees at 7 bases. The CDR3 loop spans 16 amino acids. Germline CDR1 SGHDT, CDR2 YYEEEE. After removal of 4 bases from V and 6 bases from J, the junction contained 13 bases not matched to a gene. The CDR3 DNA sequence: TGTGCCAGCAGCCTGGGAACAGGGGAGCCGGGTCAGCCCCAGCATTTT. As protein: CASSLGTGEPGQPQHF.

The rearrangement links TRBV28 to TRBJ2-5, with 10 bases that match TRBD2. V shed 6 bases, J shed 4 bases, and the junction held 5 bases outside the gene matches. The CDR3 spans 14 residues. The germline V gene has CDR1 MDHEN and CDR2 SYDVKM. The CDR3 DNA reads TGTGCCAGCAGCCCTAGCGGGAGAGGAGAGACCCAGTACTTC. Translation: CASSPSGRGETQYF.

V and J are TRBV5-1 and TRBJ2-2, with no clear D. The V end lost 3 bases, the J end lost 4 bases, and 13 bases lay between the germline ends. The germline V gene encodes CDR1 SGHRS and CDR2 YFSETQ. This CDR3 contains 15 residues. Here the CDR3 DNA reads TGCGCCAGCAGCTCTTTGACGGCTATCACCGGGGAGCTGTTTTTT. As protein: CASSSLTAITGELFF.

V and J are TRBV19 and TRBJ2-2; possible D gene TRBD1, 5 bases. Per germline, CDR1 LNHDA and CDR2 SQIVND (reference sequence). V gave up 5 bases and J gave up 5 bases, with 12 bases separating them. The CDR3 length is 14 residues. CDR3 nucleotides: TGTGCCAGTAGTCCCAGGGCGAGAACCGGGGAGCTGTTTTTT. Protein: CASSPRARTGELFF.

The rearrangement links TRBV4-1 to TRBJ1-4; D is perhaps TRBD1 (6 bases). Trimming took 0 bases from V and 3 from J, leaving 14 bases between them. Per the germline V gene, CDR1 is MGHRA and CDR2 is YSYEKL. This CDR3 has 17 amino acids. The CDR3 region has the DNA TGCGCCAGCAGCCAAGATGAGGGGGTAGAAGCTAATGAAAAACTGTTTTTT. Protein product: CASSQDEGVEANEKLFF.

The chain employs TRBV10-3 and TRBJ1-2; D may be TRBD1 (5 bases). The V end was cut by 4 bases, the J end by 7 bases, with 19 bases between. Germline CDR1 is ENHRY and CDR2 is SYGVKD. This CDR3 has 15 residues. CDR3 in amino acids: CAISVRSGGRSGYTF. The CDR3 DNA sequence: TGTGCCATCAGTGTACGGTCGGGGGGAAGGTCTGGCTACACCTTC.

The rearrangement links TRBV5-6 to TRBJ1-5; D unresolved. This CDR3 has 12 residues. Per germline, CDR1 SGHDT and CDR2 YYEEEE. Trimming stripped 2 bases from V and 5 bases from J, with 5 bases between. CDR3 sequence reads: CASSLGHQPQHF. CDR3 coding DNA: TGTGCCAGCAGCTTAGGGCATCAGCCCCAGCATTTT.

The genes are TRBV28 and TRBJ1-1, with unresolved D. The CDR3 sequence is 12 residues long. Trimming pared 7 bases from V and 0 bases from J, leaving 6 bases between. Germline V lookup: CDR1 MDHEN, CDR2 SYDVKM. CDR3 bases: TGTGCCAGCACCCGTTTGAACACTGAAGCTTTCTTT. Amino acids: CASTRLNTEAFF.